This TCR beta chain was obtained from a study of T-cell reconstitution after alpha-beta-depleted transplantation in children. Germline trimming cut 3 bases from V and 7 bases from J; bases unmatched to any gene: 13. The CDR3 length is 16 residues. CDR1 KGHSH and CDR2 LQKENI come from the germline V gene. Findings of the study overall: It was reported that alpha-beta T cells came from several hundred expanded graft clones (about two months after transplant).

Unique molecular identifiers were used to barcode this TCRbeta library. MiXCR was run by TCRdb on the PCR reads, yielding one entry per CDR3 protein. The sample carries about 130,000 distinct CDR3 sequences, about a tenth recorded once. About this clonotype itself: Its cognate antigen is unknown.

This sequence joins TRBV18 and TRBJ2-3; 7 bases match TRBD1. The sample was PBMCs, mostly from graft donor cells, taken 180 days after TCRalphabeta/CD19-depleted stem cell transplant. The receptor was isolated from a girl under two years old who had a stem cell transplant for combined immunodeficiency, so the T cells may come from the graft donor. Here the CDR3 DNA reads TGTGCCAGCTCACCCACAGGGGCGCTAAACCGGAATACGCAGTATTTT. Translation: CASSPTGALNRNTQYF.